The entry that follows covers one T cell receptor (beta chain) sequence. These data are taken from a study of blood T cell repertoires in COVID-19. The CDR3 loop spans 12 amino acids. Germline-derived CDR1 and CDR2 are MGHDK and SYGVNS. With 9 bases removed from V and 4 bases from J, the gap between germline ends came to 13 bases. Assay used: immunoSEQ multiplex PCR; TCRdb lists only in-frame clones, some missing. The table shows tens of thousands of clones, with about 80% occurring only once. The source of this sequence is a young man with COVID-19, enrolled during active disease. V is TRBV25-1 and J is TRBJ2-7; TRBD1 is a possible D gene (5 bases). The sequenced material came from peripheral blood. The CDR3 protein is CASKLDSYEQYF. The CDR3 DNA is TGTGCCAGTAAACTTGACAGTTACGAGCAGTACTTC.